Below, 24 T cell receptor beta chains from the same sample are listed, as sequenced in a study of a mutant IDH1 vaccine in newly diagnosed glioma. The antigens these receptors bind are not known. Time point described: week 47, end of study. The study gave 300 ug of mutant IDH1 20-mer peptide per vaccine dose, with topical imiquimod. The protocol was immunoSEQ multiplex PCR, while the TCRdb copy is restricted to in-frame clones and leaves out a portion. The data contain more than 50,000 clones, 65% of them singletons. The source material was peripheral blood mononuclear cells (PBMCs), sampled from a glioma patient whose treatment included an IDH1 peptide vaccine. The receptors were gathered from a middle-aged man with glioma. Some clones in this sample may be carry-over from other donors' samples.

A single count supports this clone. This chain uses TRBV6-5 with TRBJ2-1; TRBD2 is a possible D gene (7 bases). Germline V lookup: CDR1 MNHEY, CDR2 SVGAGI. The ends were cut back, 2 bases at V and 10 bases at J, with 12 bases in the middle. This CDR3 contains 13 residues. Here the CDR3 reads CASSYGGAGEQFF. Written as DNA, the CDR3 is TGTGCCAGCAGTTACGGGGGGGCTGGGGAGCAGTTCTTC.

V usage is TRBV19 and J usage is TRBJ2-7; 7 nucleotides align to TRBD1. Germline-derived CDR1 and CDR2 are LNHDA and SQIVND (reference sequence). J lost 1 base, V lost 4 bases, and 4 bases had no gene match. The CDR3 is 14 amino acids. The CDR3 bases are TGTGCCAGTAGTACCTCAGGGGGTTCCTACGAGCAGTACTTC. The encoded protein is CASSTSGGSYEQYF.

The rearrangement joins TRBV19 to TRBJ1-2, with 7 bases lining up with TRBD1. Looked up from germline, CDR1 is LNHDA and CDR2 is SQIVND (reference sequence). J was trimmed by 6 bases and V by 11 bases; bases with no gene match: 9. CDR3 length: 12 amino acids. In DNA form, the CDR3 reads TGTGCCGCCAGGACAGGTGTGGATGGCTACACCTTC. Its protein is CAARTGVDGYTF.

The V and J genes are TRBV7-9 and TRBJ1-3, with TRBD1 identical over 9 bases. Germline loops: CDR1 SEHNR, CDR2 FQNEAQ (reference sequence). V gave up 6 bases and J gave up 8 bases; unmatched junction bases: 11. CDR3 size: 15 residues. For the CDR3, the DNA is TGTGCCAGCAGTTGGACAGGGGCTCGTGGGGACACCATATATTTT. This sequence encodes CASSWTGARGDTIYF.

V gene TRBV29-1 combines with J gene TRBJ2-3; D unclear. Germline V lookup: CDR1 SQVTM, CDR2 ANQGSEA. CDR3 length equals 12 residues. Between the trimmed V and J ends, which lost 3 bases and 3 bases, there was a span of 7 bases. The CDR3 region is CSVDVTTDTQYF. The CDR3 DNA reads TGCAGCGTTGATGTCACAACAGATACGCAGTATTTT.

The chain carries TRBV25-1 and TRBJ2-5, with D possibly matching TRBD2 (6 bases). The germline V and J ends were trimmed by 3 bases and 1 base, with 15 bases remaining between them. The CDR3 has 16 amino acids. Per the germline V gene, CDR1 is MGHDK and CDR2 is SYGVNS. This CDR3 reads CASSESGAGVQETQYF. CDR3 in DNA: TGTGCCAGCAGTGAGTCGGGAGCGGGCGTCCAAGAGACCCAGTACTTC.

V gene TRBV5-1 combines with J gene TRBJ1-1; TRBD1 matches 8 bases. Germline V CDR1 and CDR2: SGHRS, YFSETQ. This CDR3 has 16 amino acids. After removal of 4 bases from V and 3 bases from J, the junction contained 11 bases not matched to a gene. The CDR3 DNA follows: TGCGCCAGCAGCCCGGTACAGGGGGATTCAGACACTGAAGCTTTCTTT. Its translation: CASSPVQGDSDTEAFF. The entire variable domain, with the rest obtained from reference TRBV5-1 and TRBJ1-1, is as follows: KAGVTQTPRYLIKTRGQQVTLSCSPISGHRSVSWYQQTPGQGLQFLFEYFSETQRNKGNFPGRFSGRQFSNSRSEMNVSTLELGDSALYLCASSPVQGDSDTEAFFGQGTRLTVV.

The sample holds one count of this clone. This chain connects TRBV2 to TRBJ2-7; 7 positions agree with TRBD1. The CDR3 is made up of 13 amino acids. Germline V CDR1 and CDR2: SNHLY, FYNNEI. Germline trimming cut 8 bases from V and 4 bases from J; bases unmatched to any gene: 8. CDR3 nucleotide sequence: TGTGCCAGCCTGCGACAGGGCCAATACGAGCAGTACTTC. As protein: CASLRQGQYEQYF. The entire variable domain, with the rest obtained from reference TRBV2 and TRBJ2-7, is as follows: EPEVTQTPSHQVTQMGQEVILRCVPISNHLYFYWYRQILGQKVEFLVSFYNNEISEKSEIFDDQFSVERPDGSNFTLKIRSTKLEDSAMYFCASLRQGQYEQYFGPGTRLTVT.

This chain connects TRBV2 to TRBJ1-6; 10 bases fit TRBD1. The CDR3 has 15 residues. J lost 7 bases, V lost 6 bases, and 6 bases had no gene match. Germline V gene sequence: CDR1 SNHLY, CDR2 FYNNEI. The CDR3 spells CASSPWTGGNSPLHF. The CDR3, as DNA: TGTGCCAGCAGCCCGTGGACAGGGGGAAATTCACCCCTCCACTTT.

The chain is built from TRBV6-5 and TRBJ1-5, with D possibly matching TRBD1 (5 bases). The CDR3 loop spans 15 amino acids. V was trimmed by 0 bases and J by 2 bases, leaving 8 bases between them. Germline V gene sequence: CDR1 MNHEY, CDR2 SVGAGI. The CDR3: CASSYSGGGNQPQHF. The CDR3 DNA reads TGTGCCAGCAGTTACTCCGGGGGTGGCAATCAGCCCCAGCATTTT.

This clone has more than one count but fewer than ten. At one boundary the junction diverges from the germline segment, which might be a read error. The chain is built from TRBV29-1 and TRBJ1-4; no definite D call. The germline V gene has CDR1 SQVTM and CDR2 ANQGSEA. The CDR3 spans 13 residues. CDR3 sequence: CSVEETAGEKLFF. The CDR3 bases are TGCAGCGTTGAAGAGACCGCTGGTGAAAAGCTGTTTTTT.

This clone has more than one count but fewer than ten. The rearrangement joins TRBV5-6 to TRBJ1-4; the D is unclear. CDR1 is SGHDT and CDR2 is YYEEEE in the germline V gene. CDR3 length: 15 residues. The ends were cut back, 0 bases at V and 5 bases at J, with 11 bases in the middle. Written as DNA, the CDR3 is TGTGCCAGCAGCTTGGCGCCGGCGGAGAATGAAAAACTGTTTTTT. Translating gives CASSLAPAENEKLFF.

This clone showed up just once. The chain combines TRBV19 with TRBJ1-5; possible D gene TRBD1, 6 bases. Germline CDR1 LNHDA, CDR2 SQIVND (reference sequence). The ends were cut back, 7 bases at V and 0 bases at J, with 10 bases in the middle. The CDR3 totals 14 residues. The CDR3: CASKGGTSNQPQHF. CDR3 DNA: TGTGCCAGTAAAGGGGGGACTAGCAATCAGCCCCAGCATTTT.

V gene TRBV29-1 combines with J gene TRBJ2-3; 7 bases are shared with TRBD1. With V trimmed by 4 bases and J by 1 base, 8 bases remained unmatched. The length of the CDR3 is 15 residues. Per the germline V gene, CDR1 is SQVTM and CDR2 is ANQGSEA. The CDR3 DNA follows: TGCAGCGTTGGAAGTCCACAGGGGCGCACAGATACGCAGTATTTT. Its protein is CSVGSPQGRTDTQYF.

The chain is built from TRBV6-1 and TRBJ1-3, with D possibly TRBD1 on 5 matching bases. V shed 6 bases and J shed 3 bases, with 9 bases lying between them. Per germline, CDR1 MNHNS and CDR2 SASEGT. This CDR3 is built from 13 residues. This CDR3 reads CASRFQGGNTIYF. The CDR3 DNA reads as TGTGCCAGCAGGTTCCAGGGTGGAAACACCATATATTTT.

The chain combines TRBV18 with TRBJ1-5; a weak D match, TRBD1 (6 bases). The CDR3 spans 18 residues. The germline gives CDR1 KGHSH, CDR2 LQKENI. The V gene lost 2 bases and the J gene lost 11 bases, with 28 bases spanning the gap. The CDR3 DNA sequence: TGTGCCAGCTCACCATCGGCGGACCCGGACAGCCCCGAAGGGTCCCAGCATTTT. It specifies CASSPSADPDSPEGSQHF.

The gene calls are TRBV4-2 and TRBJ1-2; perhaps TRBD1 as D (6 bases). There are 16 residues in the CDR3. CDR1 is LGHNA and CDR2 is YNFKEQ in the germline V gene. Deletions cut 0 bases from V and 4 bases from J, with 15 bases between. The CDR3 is CASSQEKAGARYGYTF. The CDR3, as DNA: TGTGCCAGCAGCCAAGAAAAGGCAGGGGCCCGCTATGGCTACACCTTC.

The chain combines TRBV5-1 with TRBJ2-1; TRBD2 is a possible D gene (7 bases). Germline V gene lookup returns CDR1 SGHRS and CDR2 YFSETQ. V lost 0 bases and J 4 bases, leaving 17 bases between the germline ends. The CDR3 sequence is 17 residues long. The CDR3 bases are TGCGCCAGCAGCTTGGTTGCGGGGGCAACCCTTTACAATGAGCAGTTCTTC. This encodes CASSLVAGATLYNEQFF.

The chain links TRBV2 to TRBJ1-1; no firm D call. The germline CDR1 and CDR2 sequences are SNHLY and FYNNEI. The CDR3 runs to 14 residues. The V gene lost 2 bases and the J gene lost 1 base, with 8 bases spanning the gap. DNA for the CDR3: TGTGCCAGCAGTGAATTAGGTAGGAACACTGAAGCTTTCTTT. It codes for CASSELGRNTEAFF.

This chain's CDR3 is CASSPTGGHEQFF. CDR3 bases: TGTGCCAGCAGCCCCACAGGGGGCCATGAGCAGTTCTTC. The rearrangement uses TRBV5-4 and TRBJ2-1, with 9 bases matching TRBD1. The CDR3 extends over 13 amino acids. The V gene end was trimmed by 4 bases and the J gene end by 8 bases; junction bases not matched to a gene: 4. The V gene's germline CDR1 is SGHNT and CDR2 YYREEE (reference sequence).

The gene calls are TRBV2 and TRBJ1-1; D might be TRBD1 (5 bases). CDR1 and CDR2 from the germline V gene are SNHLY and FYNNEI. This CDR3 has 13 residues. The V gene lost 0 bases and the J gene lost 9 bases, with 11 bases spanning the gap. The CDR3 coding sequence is TGTGCCAGCAGTGAAGCGCTTCAGGGAAAAGCTTTCTTT. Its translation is CASSEALQGKAFF.

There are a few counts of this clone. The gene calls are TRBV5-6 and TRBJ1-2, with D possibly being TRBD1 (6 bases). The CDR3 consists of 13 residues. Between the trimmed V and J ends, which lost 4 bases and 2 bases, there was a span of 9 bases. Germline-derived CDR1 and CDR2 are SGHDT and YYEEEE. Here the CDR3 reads CASSRGTNYGYTF. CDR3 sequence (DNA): TGTGCCAGCAGCCGAGGGACAAACTATGGCTACACCTTC.

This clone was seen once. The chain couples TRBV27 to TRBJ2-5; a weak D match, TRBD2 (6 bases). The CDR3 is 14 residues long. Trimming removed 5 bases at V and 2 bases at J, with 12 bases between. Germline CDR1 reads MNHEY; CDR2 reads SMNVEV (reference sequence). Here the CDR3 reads CASSPGTPQETQYF. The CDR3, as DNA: TGTGCCAGCAGTCCCGGGACTCCTCAAGAGACCCAGTACTTC.

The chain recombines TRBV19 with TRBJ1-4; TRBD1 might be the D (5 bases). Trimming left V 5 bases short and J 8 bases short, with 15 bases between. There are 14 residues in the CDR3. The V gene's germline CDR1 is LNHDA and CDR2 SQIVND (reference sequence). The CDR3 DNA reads TGTGCCAGTAGTTCGATCCAGGGTGGAGAAAAACTGTTTTTT. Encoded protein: CASSSIQGGEKLFF.